This T cell receptor beta chain comes out of a study of shared clonotypes between healthy human individuals. As concerns this clone: Antigen: not known.

The germline V gene has CDR1 MNHEY and CDR2 SMNVEV (reference sequence). There are 17 residues in the CDR3. V gave up 2 bases and J gave up 1 base, with 16 bases separating them. Findings of the study overall: Expectations were that clonotype sharing among donors would be affected by sequencing depth. Clonotypes shared by all four sorted-subset donors had higher generation probabilities than non-shared clonotypes.

Per the original data handling: In the immunoSEQ data, sequences were junction-only and lacked quality scores, so filtering differed. Sequenced by immunoSEQ multiplex PCR; TCRdb stores in-frame clones only, minus some. V, J and clone size are those of that table, while D and trimming were read from the DNA. The repertoire holds roughly 2 million clones, over 85% seen once, with 0.1% to 0.15% in the top ten. The rearrangement uses TRBV27 and TRBJ2-3; tentatively, D is TRBD2 (6 bases). The specimen sequenced was naive CD4+ T cells sorted from blood. Described subset: CD45RA+ positively selected. The receptor was isolated from a man younger than 35 in good health. The CDR3 sequence is CASSLIRGGSGTDTQYF. The DNA of the CDR3 is TGTGCCAGCAGTTTAATTAGGGGAGGCTCAGGCACAGATACGCAGTATTTT.